This TCR beta chain came from a study of T cell responses to AZD1222 COVID-19 vaccine. V was shortened by 5 bases and J by 1 base, with 8 bases between the two germline ends. The CDR3 is 13 residues long. Germline CDR1 and CDR2: SGHVS and FQNEAQ. Data came from immunoSEQ multiplex PCR; TCRdb stores just in-frame clones and leaves some out. The sample holds 85,000 to 130,000 clones; about 93% are singletons and the top ten take roughly 5%. Study observations and caveats: Sampling that yielded the repertoires occurred only after the peak T cell response. Just a handful of AZD1222 recipients were seropositive at baseline. Clonal diversity may have been underestimated, and the donors were mostly white British, with more females than males.

To note about this clone: As yet, its antigen is unknown.

The TCR was taken from an adult in good health. The V and J genes are TRBV7-8 and TRBJ1-1, with D uncertain. Sequencing was performed on peripheral blood, taken on day 0 of AZD1222 vaccination. The chain's CDR3 is CASSLSQNTEAFF. The CDR3, as DNA: TGTGCCAGCAGCCTCAGCCAGAACACTGAAGCTTTCTTT.